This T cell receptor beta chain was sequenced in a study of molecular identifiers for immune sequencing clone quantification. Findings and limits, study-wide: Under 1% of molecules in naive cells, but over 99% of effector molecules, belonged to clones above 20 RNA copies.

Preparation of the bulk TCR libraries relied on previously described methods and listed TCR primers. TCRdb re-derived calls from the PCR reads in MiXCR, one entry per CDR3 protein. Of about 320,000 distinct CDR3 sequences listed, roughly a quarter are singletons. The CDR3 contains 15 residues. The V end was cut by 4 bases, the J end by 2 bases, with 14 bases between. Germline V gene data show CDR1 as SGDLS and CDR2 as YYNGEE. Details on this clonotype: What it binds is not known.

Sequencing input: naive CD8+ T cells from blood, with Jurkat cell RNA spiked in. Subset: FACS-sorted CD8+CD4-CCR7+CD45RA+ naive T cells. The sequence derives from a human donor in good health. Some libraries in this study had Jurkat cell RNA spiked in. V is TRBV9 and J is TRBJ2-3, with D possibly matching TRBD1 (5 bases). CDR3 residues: CASSIQGAVTDTQYF. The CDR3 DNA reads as TGTGCCAGCAGCATTCAGGGTGCTGTCACAGATACGCAGTATTTT.